One sample yielded the 29 T cell receptor beta chains listed below, sequenced in a study of T cell responses to AZD1222 COVID-19 vaccine. Method: immunoSEQ multiplex PCR; TCRdb's copy keeps in-frame clones and lacks some. Here the sample spans 130,000 to 150,000 clones, 70% to 90% being singletons. Sequencing used peripheral blood, obtained 28 days after the second AZD1222 dose. These receptor sequences come from an adult who received the AZD1222 COVID-19 vaccine.

This rearrangement joins TRBV7-9 to TRBJ2-1, with TRBD2 matching 9 bases. The germline V gene has CDR1 SEHNR and CDR2 FQNEAQ (reference sequence). The CDR3 covers 14 residues. The V gene end was trimmed by 5 bases and the J gene end by 5 bases; junction bases not matched to a gene: 4. The CDR3 region has the DNA TGTGCCAGCAGCCAGGGACTAGCCGACAATGAGCAGTTCTTC. Protein sequence: CASSQGLADNEQFF.

This clone was picked up one time. The V and J genes are TRBV2 and TRBJ2-1; D remains ambiguous. V lost 6 bases to trimming and J lost 0 bases, with 12 bases between them. Germline V gene lookup returns CDR1 SNHLY and CDR2 FYNNEI. CDR3 size: 15 residues. The CDR3 reads CASRPIPSSYNEQFF. CDR3 nucleotides: TGTGCCAGCAGACCTATTCCTAGCTCCTACAATGAGCAGTTCTTC.

The CDR3 DNA follows: TGTGCCAGCAGTTTGGGACTAACTGGGGGCTACACCTTC. This sequence encodes CASSLGLTGGYTF. The chain joins TRBV28 to TRBJ1-2, with a possible D match to TRBD1 (5 bases). The CDR3 runs to 13 residues. V shed 3 bases and J shed 8 bases, with 13 bases lying between them. CDR1 and CDR2 (germline): MDHEN, SYDVKM.

This clone was recorded a few times. This rearrangement joins TRBV6-5 to TRBJ2-3; 7 positions match TRBD1. The germline V gene has CDR1 MNHEY and CDR2 SVGAGI. This CDR3 has 14 amino acids. The J segment lost 2 bases and the V segment lost 6 bases, leaving 5 bases of the junction unmatched. CDR3 protein: CASSWTGPTDTQYF. For the CDR3, the DNA is TGTGCCAGCAGCTGGACAGGACCCACAGATACGCAGTATTTT.

The chain couples TRBV25-1 to TRBJ1-2; D is ambiguous. V gave up 6 bases and J gave up 3 bases, with 11 bases separating them. The CDR3 runs to 13 residues. CDR1 and CDR2 from the germline V gene are MGHDK and SYGVNS. CDR3 protein: CASSPNRDYGYTF. CDR3 nucleotide sequence: TGTGCCAGCAGCCCGAACCGAGACTATGGCTACACCTTC.

Details on this clone: At the DNA level, this CDR3 is encoded by other sequences in the same sample as well. V usage is TRBV12-3 or TRBV12-4 and J usage is TRBJ1-1; perhaps TRBD1 as D (5 bases). The CDR3 loop spans 13 amino acids. Trimming pared 3 bases from V and 2 bases from J, leaving 7 bases between. CDR3 in amino acids: CASSLTVNTEAFF. DNA for the CDR3: TGTGCCAGCAGTTTGACAGTAAACACTGAAGCTTTCTTT.

This clone appeared once. The chain has TRBV5-1 and TRBJ2-5; possibly TRBD2 for D (7 bases). The germline V gene encodes CDR1 SGHRS and CDR2 YFSETQ. CDR3 length equals 15 residues. Trimming pared 1 base from V and 4 bases from J, leaving 14 bases between. The CDR3 sequence: CASSLKGGARETQYF. The CDR3 nucleotides read TGCGCCAGCAGCTTGAAGGGGGGGGCCAGAGAGACCCAGTACTTC.

The CDR3 coding sequence is TGTGCCAGCAGTTTGGGAGTTAGGGGCGCGGGCACTGAAGCTTTCTTT. It specifies CASSLGVRGAGTEAFF. The chain has TRBV28 and TRBJ1-1; TRBD1 might be the D (5 bases). Germline CDR1 is MDHEN and CDR2 is SYDVKM. Trimming took off 3 bases at V and 4 bases at J, with 18 bases between the two ends. This CDR3 spans 16 amino acids.

The rearrangement links TRBV6-5 to TRBJ1-2, with D hard to call. The V gene lost 4 bases and the J gene lost 1 base, with 13 bases spanning the gap. Per the germline V gene, CDR1 is MNHEY and CDR2 is SVGAGI. The CDR3 sequence is 15 residues long. CDR3 region: CASSLQGGLNYGYTF. The CDR3, as DNA: TGTGCCAGCAGTTTACAAGGCGGCCTTAACTATGGCTACACCTTC.

The chain couples TRBV28 to TRBJ1-6; 7 bases fit TRBD1. With 4 bases clipped from V and 7 bases from J, the junction kept 7 bases outside the gene matches. CDR3 size: 15 residues. Germline V gene data show CDR1 as MDHEN and CDR2 as SYDVKM. CDR3 in amino acids: CASSSPSTGNSPLHF. The CDR3 DNA sequence: TGTGCCAGCAGTTCACCGTCGACAGGGAATTCACCCCTCCACTTT.

The chain is built from TRBV3-1 (or the pseudogene TRBV3-2) and TRBJ2-2; tentatively, D is TRBD2 (6 bases). Germline assignment: CDR1 LGHDT and CDR2 YNNKEL (reference sequence). Trimming cost V 4 bases and J 4 bases, with 16 bases left between them. The CDR3 is 16 amino acids. CDR3 sequence reads: CASSPLGGFGTGELFF. The CDR3 nucleotides are TGTGCCAGCAGCCCCCTAGGAGGGTTCGGCACCGGGGAGCTGTTTTTT.

V and J are TRBV12-5 and TRBJ2-1, with TRBD1 as a possible D gene (6 bases). Germline CDR1 LGHNT, CDR2 FRNRAP. Between the trimmed V and J ends, which lost 1 base and 0 bases, there was a span of 7 bases. The CDR3 totals 15 residues. The CDR3 is CASGLGQASYNEQFF. As DNA, the CDR3 is TGTGCTAGTGGTTTGGGACAGGCCTCCTACAATGAGCAGTTCTTC.

This clone was detected only once. The rearrangement joins TRBV5-8 to TRBJ1-6, with D unresolved. The CDR3 consists of 13 residues. Germline CDR1 and CDR2: SGHTS and YDEGEE. The V gene lost 3 bases and the J gene lost 10 bases, with 11 bases spanning the gap. The CDR3 loop reads CASSSRVGSPLHF. The CDR3 DNA sequence: TGTGCCAGCAGCTCAAGGGTTGGGTCACCCCTCCACTTT. The variable domain in full, completed from reference TRBV5-8 and TRBJ1-6, reads EAGVTQSPTHLIKTRGQQATLRCSPISGHTSVYWYQQALGLGLQFLLWYDEGEERNRGNFPPRFSGRQFPNYSSELNVNALELEDSALYLCASSSRVGSPLHFGNGTRLTVT.

This chain joins TRBV14 and TRBJ1-5; D may be TRBD1 (6 bases). CDR1 is SGHDN, CDR2 FVKESK, per germline. V lost 0 bases, J lost 0 bases, and 15 bases lay in between. The CDR3 is 18 residues long. Written as DNA, the CDR3 is TGTGCCAGCAGCCAAGATCAGGGGTTCCCCAATAGCAATCAGCCCCAGCATTTT. Protein sequence: CASSQDQGFPNSNQPQHF.

This chain connects TRBV5-1 to TRBJ1-1, with 10 positions matching TRBD1. Germline assignment: CDR1 SGHRS and CDR2 YFSETQ. V lost 0 bases and J lost 9; bases outside the gene matches: 11. The CDR3 covers 16 residues. This CDR3 is CASSLGPQTGGQKAFF. The CDR3 coding sequence is TGCGCCAGCAGCTTGGGCCCTCAGACAGGGGGCCAGAAAGCTTTCTTT. The full variable domain, in which reference TRBV5-1 and TRBJ1-1 provide the parts outside the CDR3, is KAGVTQTPRYLIKTRGQQVTLSCSPISGHRSVSWYQQTPGQGLQFLFEYFSETQRNKGNFPGRFSGRQFSNSRSEMNVSTLELGDSALYLCASSLGPQTGGQKAFFGQGTRLTVV.

The genes are TRBV11-2 and TRBJ2-7; either TRBD1 or TRBD2 may supply D (6 bases each). V was shortened by 5 bases and J by 0 bases, with 11 bases between the two germline ends. The germline CDR1 and CDR2 sequences are SGHAT and FQNNGV. This CDR3 region has 14 residues. The CDR3 reads CASSPTGASYEQYF. DNA of the CDR3: TGTGCCAGCAGCCCCACGGGGGCCTCCTACGAGCAGTACTTC.

The V call is TRBV11-3, the J call TRBJ2-1; D is unclear. The CDR3 length is 13 residues. In germline, CDR1 is SGHNT, CDR2 YENEEA. V was trimmed by 3 bases and J by 9 bases, leaving 12 bases between them. The CDR3, as DNA: TGTGCCAGCAGCTTCTTACAGCTCGGTGAGCAGTTCTTC. Its translation: CASSFLQLGEQFF.

The chain has TRBV2 and TRBJ1-1; no clear D gene. Trimming removed 5 bases at V and 1 base at J, with 8 bases between. The CDR3 extends over 13 amino acids. Per the germline V gene, CDR1 is SNHLY and CDR2 is FYNNEI. CDR3 in amino acids: CASSRDWNTEAFF. The CDR3, as DNA: TGTGCCAGCAGTCGAGACTGGAACACTGAAGCTTTCTTT.

The chain has TRBV19 and TRBJ1-3; D perhaps matches TRBD1 (5 bases). V lost 6 bases and J 1 base, leaving 19 bases between the germline ends. Germline CDR1 reads LNHDA; CDR2 reads SQIVND (reference sequence). CDR3 length equals 17 residues. This CDR3 reads CASSNFREGVSGNTIYF. In DNA form, the CDR3 reads TGTGCCAGTAGCAATTTCCGTGAAGGGGTGTCTGGAAACACCATATATTTT. Full variable domain (rest looked up from reference TRBV19 and TRBJ1-3): DGGITQSPKYLFRKEGQNVTLSCEQNLNHDAMYWYRQDPGQGLRLIYYSQIVNDFQKGDIAEGYSVSREKKESFPLTVTSAQKNPTAFYLCASSNFREGVSGNTIYFGEGSWLTVV.

This clone was counted a single time. The chain recombines TRBV10-2 with TRBJ2-1, with D perhaps matching TRBD1 or TRBD2 (5 bases each). Trimming cost V 2 bases and J 9 bases, with 8 bases left between them. The CDR3 runs to 12 residues. The V gene's germline CDR1 is WSHSY and CDR2 SAAADI. In DNA, the CDR3 is TGCGCCAGCAGTGAGGGGGGTGGTGAGCAGTTCTTC. Translation: CASSEGGGEQFF.

This clone was picked up a small number of times. The gene calls are TRBV4-2 and TRBJ1-4; no reliable D call. The V end lost 0 bases, the J end lost 3 bases, and 8 bases lay between the germline ends. Germline values: CDR1 LGHNA, CDR2 YNFKEQ. The CDR3 length is 15 residues. In DNA form, the CDR3 reads TGTGCCAGCAGCCAAGAGGCTGCCTCTAATGAAAAACTGTTTTTT. This translates into CASSQEAASNEKLFF.

V is TRBV5-1 and J is TRBJ2-5; tentatively, D is TRBD1 or TRBD2 (5 bases each). Looked up from germline, CDR1 is SGHRS and CDR2 is YFSETQ. CDR3 length: 12 amino acids. V shed 5 bases and J shed 1 base, with 6 bases lying between them. CDR3 in amino acids: CASSGGQETQYF. CDR3 in DNA: TGCGCCAGCAGTGGGGGCCAAGAGACCCAGTACTTC.

There are a few counts of this clone. V usage is TRBV19 and J usage is TRBJ1-1; weak D call: TRBD1 (5 bases). The CDR3 has 13 amino acids. Trimming shortened V by 5 bases and J by 1 base, and 8 bases separated the two germline ends. The V gene's germline CDR1 is LNHDA and CDR2 SQIVND (reference sequence). The CDR3 sequence: CASSPTANTEAFF. The CDR3 DNA reads TGTGCCAGTAGTCCGACAGCGAACACTGAAGCTTTCTTT. Variable domain in full (rest from reference TRBV19 and TRBJ1-1): DGGITQSPKYLFRKEGQNVTLSCEQNLNHDAMYWYRQDPGQGLRLIYYSQIVNDFQKGDIAEGYSVSREKKESFPLTVTSAQKNPTAFYLCASSPTANTEAFFGQGTRLTVV.

The chain couples TRBV3-1 (or the pseudogene TRBV3-2) to TRBJ1-2; 9 nucleotides line up with TRBD1. Germline V gene data show CDR1 as LGHDT and CDR2 as YNNKEL (reference sequence). Trimming removed 5 bases from V and 8 bases from J; junction bases left unmatched: 9. There are 14 residues in the CDR3. The CDR3: CASSSFGQGNGYTF. The DNA for the CDR3 is TGTGCCAGCAGCTCATTCGGACAGGGGAACGGCTACACCTTC.

The chain links TRBV27 to TRBJ1-6; D ambiguous. The CDR3 runs to 15 residues. CDR1 is MNHEY, CDR2 SMNVEV, per germline (reference sequence). V was cut by 2 bases and J by 10 bases, with 15 bases left in between. CDR3 nucleotides: TGTGCCAGCAGTTTAATGGCGGGGTCAAGCTCACCCCTCCACTTT. It is translated as CASSLMAGSSSPLHF.

The chain joins TRBV3-1 (or the pseudogene TRBV3-2) to TRBJ1-3; D not resolved. Germline loops: CDR1 LGHDT, CDR2 YNNKEL (reference sequence). There are 14 residues in the CDR3. V was clipped by 0 bases and J by 6 bases, with 9 bases between them. CDR3 region: CASSQDPPVNTIYF. The DNA of the CDR3 is TGTGCCAGCAGCCAAGATCCCCCCGTAAACACCATATATTTT.

The chain has TRBV5-1 and TRBJ1-1; 9 bases agree with TRBD1. The ends lost 6 bases at V and 7 bases at J; junction bases unmatched: 16. CDR3 length equals 16 residues. Germline-derived CDR1 and CDR2 are SGHRS and YFSETQ. CDR3 loop: CASNKYRGRPEHEAFF. The CDR3, as DNA: TGCGCCAGCAACAAATACAGGGGGCGCCCGGAGCATGAAGCTTTCTTT.

The V and J genes are TRBV30 and TRBJ2-3; D possibly uses TRBD1 or TRBD2 (7 bases each). The CDR3 length is 14 residues. Trimming cost V 2 bases and J 4 bases, with 13 bases left between them. Germline V gene data show CDR1 as GTSNPN and CDR2 as SVGIG (reference sequence). The CDR3 sequence is CAWSTAGGADTQYF. Written as DNA, the CDR3 is TGTGCCTGGAGTACGGCAGGGGGGGCAGATACGCAGTATTTT.

The J gene is TRBJ2-2, the V gene TRBV3-1 (or the pseudogene TRBV3-2), with no clear D. CDR3 size: 18 residues. V was trimmed by 1 base and J by 4 bases, leaving 19 bases between them. Per the germline V gene, CDR1 is LGHDT and CDR2 is YNNKEL (reference sequence). The CDR3 nucleotides are TGTGCCAGCAGCCAAGTTGCCCCTTTTGCAGCGAGCACCGGGGAGCTGTTTTTT. It yields the protein CASSQVAPFAASTGELFF.